Each of the 20 T cell receptor beta chains below was sequenced from the same sample in a study of lymphopenia after photon versus proton radiotherapy. Only in-frame clones appear in the TCRdb table, and some are missing; sequencing was by immunoSEQ multiplex PCR. The profile shows 15,000 or so clones, 80% to 90% of them singletons. The sequencing here drew on peripheral blood, taken from a patient treated with proton-based radiotherapy. Source of these receptors: a man between 65 and 80 years old with pancreatic cancer.

The chain uses TRBV28 and TRBJ2-2; 8 positions match TRBD1. Germline V gene sequence: CDR1 MDHEN, CDR2 SYDVKM. The CDR3 consists of 18 residues. The V segment lost 6 bases and the J segment 1 base; nucleotides outside the gene matches: 13. DNA of the CDR3: TGTGCCAGCAGCCCCCGGGGTCAGGGGGCAGGGAACACCGGGGAGCTGTTTTTT. Translation: CASSPRGQGAGNTGELFF.

This chain uses TRBV9 with TRBJ1-1; 7 bases align to TRBD1. V was pared by 4 bases and J by 7 bases, with 10 bases of the junction left unmatched. Germline loops: CDR1 SGDLS, CDR2 YYNGEE. The CDR3 runs to 14 residues. For the CDR3, the DNA is TGTGCCAGCAGCCCCCGGGACAGCCTAAATGAAGCTTTCTTT. Its protein is CASSPRDSLNEAFF.

The gene calls are TRBV7-9 and TRBJ1-4; no firm D call. Trimming cost V 1 base and J 5 bases, with 5 bases left between them. The length of the CDR3 is 13 residues. Germline assignment: CDR1 SEHNR and CDR2 FQNEAQ (reference sequence). The CDR3 is CASSLGPNEKLFF. In DNA form, the CDR3 reads TGTGCCAGCAGCTTAGGCCCGAATGAAAAACTGTTTTTT.

The chain carries TRBV25-1 and TRBJ1-2; no firm D call. V lost 2 bases and J lost 2, with 6 bases in between. Germline assignment: CDR1 MGHDK and CDR2 SYGVNS. The length of the CDR3 is 13 residues. The CDR3 sequence is CASSEPDNYGYTF. As DNA, the CDR3 is TGTGCCAGCAGTGAACCGGACAACTATGGCTACACCTTC.

CDR3 residues: CAGRERSGDNSPLHF. DNA of the CDR3: TGTGCCGGCCGAGAAAGGTCGGGGGATAATTCACCCCTCCACTTT. V gene TRBV7-2 combines with J gene TRBJ1-6, with D possibly TRBD1 on 5 matching bases. CDR3 length: 15 residues. Trimming stripped 11 bases from V and 5 bases from J, with 19 bases between. Germline values: CDR1 SGHTA, CDR2 FQGNSA.

This chain joins TRBV7-8 and TRBJ2-2; D is unresolved. The CDR3 extends over 14 amino acids. The V end lost 0 bases, the J end lost 5 bases, and 7 bases lay between the germline ends. CDR1 and CDR2 (germline): SGHVS, FQNEAQ. For the CDR3, the DNA is TGTGCCAGCAGCTTAGCGGAAATAACCGGGGAGCTGTTTTTT. Amino acids: CASSLAEITGELFF.

The gene calls are TRBV28 and TRBJ2-5; D may be TRBD2 (6 bases). V was cut by 6 bases and J by 3 bases, with 14 bases left in between. CDR3 length: 14 residues. Germline V gene sequence: CDR1 MDHEN, CDR2 SYDVKM. In nucleotides, the CDR3 is TGTGCCAGCAGCCCACTAGGAGGGAAAGAGACCCAGTACTTC. Encoded protein: CASSPLGGKETQYF. Filled out from reference TRBV28 and TRBJ2-5, the complete variable domain reads DVKVTQSSRYLVKRTGEKVFLECVQDMDHENMFWYRQDPGLGLRLIYFSYDVKMKEKGDIPEGYSVSREKKERFSLILESASTNQTSMYLCASSPLGGKETQYFGPGTRLLVL.

J is TRBJ1-5 and V is TRBV29-1, with D tentatively TRBD1 (6 bases). Deletions cut 6 bases from V and 5 bases from J, with 17 bases between. CDR1 and CDR2 from the germline V gene are SQVTM and ANQGSEA. The CDR3 is 14 amino acids. The DNA for the CDR3 is TGCAGCGTGACCTCCGGGACAAGGGATCAGCCCCAGCATTTT. Its translation is CSVTSGTRDQPQHF.

This clone has just a few counts. The chain employs TRBV2 and TRBJ1-2; the match to TRBD1 covers 8 bases. J gave up 0 bases and V 7 bases, and 1 base lay outside the gene matches. This CDR3 region has 13 residues. Per germline, CDR1 SNHLY and CDR2 FYNNEI. As DNA, the CDR3 is TGTGCCAGCATGGGACAGGCTAACTATGGCTACACCTTC. The encoded protein is CASMGQANYGYTF.

This clone has just a few counts. The rearrangement joins TRBV6-6 to TRBJ2-3; D is uncertain. CDR1 is MNHNY, CDR2 SVGAGI, per germline (reference sequence). The CDR3 spans 13 residues. Trimming cost V 3 bases and J 1 base, with 5 bases left between them. The CDR3 DNA follows: TGTGCCAGCAGTTATCTGGGCACAGATACGCAGTATTTT. Translation gives CASSYLGTDTQYF.

The chain links TRBV19 to TRBJ2-1, with D perhaps assigned TRBD1 or TRBD2 (6 bases each). Germline CDR1 LNHDA, CDR2 SQIVND (reference sequence). The V end was cut by 7 bases, the J end by 1 base, with 11 bases between. The CDR3 contains 14 residues. The CDR3 sequence: CASTEGGSYNEQFF. The CDR3 nucleotides are TGTGCCAGTACAGAGGGGGGATCCTACAATGAGCAGTTCTTC.

This chain links TRBV29-1 with TRBJ2-7, with 10 bases matching TRBD1. V was clipped by 6 bases and J by 6 bases; unmatched bases: 2. CDR3 length: 11 amino acids. Germline-derived CDR1 and CDR2 are SQVTM and ANQGSEA. DNA of the CDR3: TGCAGCGTCGACAGGGGGCGCGAGCAGTACTTC. This translates into CSVDRGREQYF.

This chain joins TRBV7-7 and TRBJ2-5; perhaps TRBD1 as D (6 bases). This CDR3 has 14 amino acids. V lost 4 bases and J 1 base, leaving 10 bases between the germline ends. CDR1 SSHAT and CDR2 FNYEAQ come from the germline V gene (reference sequence). CDR3 DNA sequence: TGTGCCAGCAGCTCTACAGGGACCCAAGAGACCCAGTACTTC. It codes for CASSSTGTQETQYF.

V usage is TRBV30 and J usage is TRBJ1-1; D gene unclear. The V end lost 2 bases, the J end lost 11 bases, and 18 bases lay between the germline ends. This CDR3 is built from 13 residues. Per germline, CDR1 GTSNPN and CDR2 SVGIG (reference sequence). This CDR3 is CAWSPPTTSWAFF. The CDR3 bases are TGTGCCTGGAGTCCCCCCACGACGAGTTGGGCTTTCTTT.

The chain couples TRBV18 to TRBJ2-5; 8 nucleotides agree with TRBD2. V lost 6 bases and J lost 1; bases outside the gene matches: 10. The germline CDR1 and CDR2 sequences are KGHSH and LQKENI. This CDR3 spans 16 amino acids. The CDR3 DNA reads as TGTGCCAGCTCCCCGGGGGCGGGGGGCCGCCAAGAGACCCAGTACTTC. This gives the protein CASSPGAGGRQETQYF.

The chain couples TRBV5-1 to TRBJ2-5; D is uncertain. The CDR3 has 14 amino acids. With 6 bases removed from V and 5 bases from J, the gap between germline ends came to 17 bases. CDR1 and CDR2 (germline): SGHRS, YFSETQ. Here the CDR3 DNA reads TGCGCCAGCAACCCACTTGAGTACTGGGAGACCCAGTACTTC. It translates to CASNPLEYWETQYF.

The J gene is TRBJ2-7, the V gene TRBV11-2, with TRBD1 matching 9 bases. Germline lookup yields CDR1 SGHAT and CDR2 FQNNGV. The CDR3 length is 15 residues. V lost 4 bases, J lost 2 bases, and 6 bases stayed unmatched. CDR3 coding DNA: TGTGCCAGCAGCTCCGACAGGGGGTTTCCCTACGAGCAGTACTTC. Translating it yields CASSSDRGFPYEQYF.

The chain joins TRBV29-1 to TRBJ2-3; D remains ambiguous. Per the germline V gene, CDR1 is SQVTM and CDR2 is ANQGSEA. Trimming stripped 4 bases from V and 5 bases from J, with 10 bases between. The CDR3 loop spans 12 amino acids. CDR3 sequence reads: CSVGIGEDTQYF. The CDR3, as DNA: TGCAGCGTTGGGATAGGAGAAGATACGCAGTATTTT.

The sample holds a few counts of this clone. This sequence joins TRBV7-8 and TRBJ2-7; TRBD2 aligns across 8 bases. CDR1 and CDR2 from the germline V gene are SGHVS and FQNEAQ. The ends lost 1 base at V and 3 bases at J; junction bases unmatched: 8. The CDR3 sequence is 16 residues long. CDR3 region: CASSLVSGRSDYEQYF. The CDR3 coding sequence is TGTGCCAGCAGCTTAGTAAGCGGGAGAAGCGACTACGAGCAGTACTTC.

DNA of the CDR3: TGTGCCAGCAGCCGCAGCGGGGGTAATCAGCCCCAGCATTTT. This codes for CASSRSGGNQPQHF. The chain is built from TRBV14 and TRBJ1-5, with D possibly TRBD1 on 5 matching bases. Germline V gene sequence: CDR1 SGHDN, CDR2 FVKESK. The length of the CDR3 is 14 residues. Trimming removed 4 bases from V and 4 bases from J, with 11 bases in between. The full variable domain, its missing parts supplied by reference TRBV14 and TRBJ1-5, is EAGVTQFPSHSVIEKGQTVTLRCDPISGHDNLYWYRRVMGKEIKFLLHFVKESKQDESGMPNNRFLAERTGGTYSTLKVQPAELEDSGVYFCASSRSGGNQPQHFGDGTRLSIL.